The present entry profiles one T cell receptor (beta chain) with its context. This clonotype turned up a few times. What antigen it recognizes has not been identified. This sequence may be a read error, since a much larger clone differs from it by one base. The record originates from a study of T cells in Graves' hyperthyroidism and ophthalmopathy (dated by TCRdb to about 2019). Regarding the study in general: Peripheral blood samples were taken at the time of initial diagnosis, prior to any treatment. The 90 to 100 discovery patients were randomly divided into training and test sets at a 7:3 ratio. Thyroid tissue and blood T-cell repertoires from over 5 Graves' hyperthyroidism patients were also compared in the study. Prospective prediction of ophthalmopathy was tested in an independent validation cohort consisting of 18 hyperthyroidism patients and 17 patients who later progressed to ophthalmopathy. To identify TCR V-J signatures that set the groups apart, the researchers used a discovery cohort of approximately 98 patients, made up of roughly 40 with Graves' ophthalmopathy and 55 to 65 with stable Graves' hyperthyroidism. The paper describes TCR Vbeta CDR3 sequencing of 135 peripheral blood samples, made up of approximately 40 ophthalmopathy patients, around 78 hyperthyroidism patients and roughly 17 progressor patients. Following sampling, methimazole starting at 30 mg daily was given to hyperthyroidism patients, and high-dose intravenous methylprednisolone was given to ophthalmopathy patients. The research as a whole found: Sample size was not statistically predetermined, and blinding of investigators to group allocation was not performed. Most expanded thyroid clonotypes (frequency above 0.001) were also found in blood, which suggests that blood repertoires may mirror thyroid immune responses. In validation, the model predicted progression to ophthalmopathy with roughly 70% sensitivity and around 72% specificity, a median of about 6.7 months before onset. A 13 V-J signature model separated ophthalmopathy from stable hyperthyroidism, with around 90% sensitivity and just under 84% specificity in cross-validation and 80%/75% in testing.

Graves' hyperthyroidism was defined as stable when no progression to ophthalmopathy occurred over 18 months of follow-up. The hyperthyroidism patients were between 18 and 65 years old and newly diagnosed, with a disease duration of less than 2 months. Any patient with an uncontrolled infection, another autoimmune disease, pregnancy or lactation was excluded. Diagnoses were established on the basis of clinical symptoms, serum thyroxine and TRAb, thyroid ultrasound, and orbital computed tomography. PBMCs were isolated from approximately 10 ml of fresh peripheral blood by Ficoll-Paque density gradient centrifugation. Trizol reagent was used to extract total RNA, and RNA quality was then checked on an Agilent 2100 Bioanalyzer. Reading from cysteine to phenylalanine, the CDR3 counts 13 amino acids. The retained sequence is limited to the CDR3, 39 bases, with the frame set at the first base. Germline trimming: 10 bases from V, 3 bases from J; junction bases outside gene matches: 8. CDR1 is given as SEHNR and CDR2 as FQNEAQ, both from the germline V gene (reference sequence).

The TCR beta CDR3 regions were amplified from RNA transcripts. The TCR CDR3 was subjected to a first round of RT-PCR using the HTBI primer set and the Qiagen OneStep RT-PCR kit. A second multiplex PCR round built the libraries, followed by size selection and purification. Paired-end sequencing of the libraries was performed with 100 bp reads on an Illumina HiSeq2000. The study's own analysis went as follows. Raw data were processed with SOAPnuke, discarding reads with adapters, uncalled bases, mean Phred below 15, or no exact constant-primer or identifier match. High-quality paired reads were merged using COPE v1.2.5, and each unique nucleotide sequence was defined as a clonotype. Clonotypes were aligned to IMGT TRBV, TRBD and TRBJ reference segments using MiTCR v1.1. Analysis was restricted to V-J combinations with a frequency above 0.0001, which covered roughly 99% of repertoires. The TCS score was defined as F50 (clonal expansion) divided by E x V (chaos), with BLOSUM62-based TCRdist calculated between CDR3 peptides within each V-J. Welch's t-statistics and random forest reduced around 550 V-J features to 10 to 15, which were used in a naive Bayes classifier (R e1071). The public reads were reprocessed in TCRdb via fastp at Q25 and MiXCR, keeping in-frame beta chains. Identical CDR3 protein sequences are pooled into one entry, listed with their most common genes and DNA. The V and J calls were determined by TCRdb, not by the authors. Present in this sample are some 560,000 distinct CDR3 sequences, 15% to 19% of which were seen just once. The ten largest make up around 7.5% of the sample.

Sequencing was carried out using blood. The V gene is TRBV7-9 and the J gene is TRBJ2-7; 8 of the junction bases match TRBD2. The clonotype originates from a woman aged 30 to 39 with Graves' hyperthyroidism. The nucleotide sequence reads as follows: TGTGCCATCGAAAGCGGGGGAAACTACGAGCAGTACTTC. Its product reads: CAIESGGNYEQYF.